The 5 T cell receptor beta chains listed next were all sequenced from one sample in a study of synovial regulatory T cells in juvenile arthritis. Sequenced by immunoSEQ multiplex PCR; TCRdb stores in-frame clones only, minus some. This table holds 5,000 to 8,000 clones. Sequenced input: Treg cells from blood. Subset specified: remaining (HLA-DR-negative) circulating blood Treg cells. The receptor set was obtained from a donor between 2 and 35 years old with juvenile idiopathic arthritis.

CDR3 region: CASSHKVGMTTSSPGTDTQYF. V gene TRBV4-3 combines with J gene TRBJ2-3; absent DNA, TCRdb's TRBD2 call cannot be checked. The CDR3 is 21 residues long. No DNA sequence was recorded. Germline assignment: CDR1 LGHNA and CDR2 YSLEER.

V gene TRBV5-6 combines with J gene TRBJ1-1; the TRBD1 assignment by TCRdb is unverifiable without DNA. Looked up from germline, CDR1 is SGHDT and CDR2 is YYEEEE. CDR3 length: 15 amino acids. The DNA is unrecorded. The CDR3: CASSLGIRGRVEAFF. Together with reference TRBV5-6 and TRBJ1-1, the CDR3 gives the full variable domain: DAGVTQSPTHLIKTRGQQVTLRCSPKSGHDTVSWYQQALGQGPQFIFQYYEEEERQRGNFPDRFSGHQFPNYSSELNVNALLLGDSALYLCASSLGIRGRVEAFFGQGTRLTVV.

The rearrangement uses TRBV7-6 and TRBJ2-1; lacking DNA, the TRBD2 call made by TCRdb goes unchecked. CDR1 and CDR2 from the germline V gene are SGHVS and FNYEAQ. The length of the CDR3 is 14 residues. No DNA was logged. The CDR3 region is CASSADPSYNEQFF.

The chain carries TRBV19 and TRBJ2-1. Germline lookup yields CDR1 LNHDA and CDR2 SQIVND (reference sequence). CDR3 length equals 16 residues. DNA is not recorded here. CDR3: CASSIRGLAAHNEQFF.

The chain combines TRBV5-1 with TRBJ2-5. Looked up from germline, CDR1 is SGHRS and CDR2 is YFSETQ. The CDR3 spans 12 residues. No DNA has been recorded. CDR3 in amino acids: CASFNLQETQYF.